The 18 T cell receptor beta chains listed next were all sequenced from one sample in a study of shared clonotypes between healthy human individuals. Using immunoSEQ multiplex PCR, the repertoire was profiled, and TCRdb retains in-frame clones only, with some absent. The table includes around 1.1 million clones, 75% to 80% detected once. The sequencing input was memory CD4+ T cells from PBMCs. Subset here: CD45RA-negative fraction. These receptors were obtained from a man aged 18-30 years in good health. Some clones in this sample may be carry-over from other donors' samples.

CDR3 bases: TGTGCCAGCAGCTTACAGGGGGGCCAAAACATTCAGTACTTC. Its translation is CASSLQGGQNIQYF. The chain uses TRBV7-2 and TRBJ2-4, with D tentatively TRBD1 (7 bases). Germline V gene data show CDR1 as SGHTA and CDR2 as FQGNSA. The CDR3 runs 14 residues. V lost 2 bases to trimming and J lost 5 bases, with 10 bases between them.

This chain links TRBV7-9 with TRBJ1-1; no firm D call. Trimming cost V 3 bases and J 3 bases, with 5 bases left between them. The germline CDR1 and CDR2 sequences are SEHNR and FQNEAQ (reference sequence). The CDR3 runs 12 residues. CDR3 sequence reads: CASSLAYTEAFF. The CDR3 DNA is TGTGCCAGCAGCTTGGCGTACACTGAAGCTTTCTTT. The variable domain in full, completed from reference TRBV7-9 and TRBJ1-1, reads DTGVSQNPRHKITKRGQNVTFRCDPISEHNRLYWYRQTLGQGPEFLTYFQNEAQLEKSRLLSDRFSAERPKGSFSTLEIQRTEQGDSAMYLCASSLAYTEAFFGQGTRLTVV.

The chain is built from TRBV2 and TRBJ2-2; tentative D call: TRBD2 (5 bases). V was clipped by 4 bases and J by 4 bases, with 10 bases between them. Germline CDR1 is SNHLY and CDR2 is FYNNEI. The CDR3 is 14 amino acids. In DNA, the CDR3 is TGTGCCAGCAGTGCTTCTAGCCGCACCGGGGAGCTGTTTTTT. It yields the protein CASSASSRTGELFF.

This sequence joins TRBV25-1 and TRBJ2-1; tentative D call: TRBD1 (7 bases). Trimming took off 10 bases at V and 4 bases at J, with 17 bases between the two ends. The CDR3 extends over 14 amino acids. CDR1 is MGHDK, CDR2 SYGVNS, per germline. CDR3 nucleotides: TGTGCCACGTGGAGGGACAGTCCTTACAATGAGCAGTTCTTC. Its translation: CATWRDSPYNEQFF.

This clone showed up many times. The same CDR3 is also encoded by other DNA sequences in this sample. This chain joins TRBV4-1 and TRBJ2-5; D perhaps matches TRBD2 (6 bases). The V gene lost 1 base and the J gene lost 1 base, with 7 bases spanning the gap. The CDR3 runs to 14 residues. Germline CDR1 MGHRA, CDR2 YSYEKL. This CDR3 is CASSQGGLQETQYF. In nucleotides, the CDR3 is TGCGCCAGCAGCCAAGGGGGACTCCAAGAGACCCAGTACTTC.

The chain uses TRBV18 and TRBJ1-4, with D tentatively TRBD1 (5 bases). The CDR3 totals 17 residues. The germline V gene has CDR1 KGHSH and CDR2 LQKENI. Trimming took off 1 base at V and 0 bases at J, with 12 bases between the two ends. The CDR3 DNA follows: TGTGCCAGCTCACCACGGTCAGGGCCAACAACTAATGAAAAACTGTTTTTT. Translating gives CASSPRSGPTTNEKLFF.

The chain recombines TRBV11-2 with TRBJ2-7; 9 nucleotides line up with TRBD1. Germline CDR1 SGHAT, CDR2 FQNNGV. Losses at the gene ends were 5 bases for V and 3 bases for J; bases not matched to a gene: 8. The CDR3 consists of 15 residues. This CDR3 is CASSNGQGTLYEQYF. The DNA of the CDR3 is TGTGCCAGCAGCAACGGACAGGGGACCCTCTACGAGCAGTACTTC.

The chain has TRBV7-3 and TRBJ2-4; D might be TRBD2 (6 bases). The V end lost 5 bases, the J end lost 5 bases, and 13 bases lay between the germline ends. CDR3 length: 14 amino acids. Germline-derived CDR1 and CDR2 are SGHTA and FQGTGA. The CDR3 loop is CASSPRGGENIQYF. CDR3 nucleotide sequence: TGTGCCAGCAGCCCGCGAGGCGGGGAAAACATTCAGTACTTC.

In regard to this clone: Other DNA sequences in this sample translate to the same CDR3. The rearrangement uses TRBV6-5 and TRBJ2-7, with 7 positions matching TRBD1. The CDR3 totals 15 residues. Germline V lookup: CDR1 MNHEY, CDR2 SVGAGI. Unmatched junction bases numbered 9, after V lost 6 bases and J lost 1 base. As DNA, the CDR3 is TGTGCCAGCAGCCGATCCGGGACAGCGTCCTACGAGCAGTACTTC. Its protein product is CASSRSGTASYEQYF.

This clone has a single count. The CDR3 sequence: CASSYDRAYGYTF. The CDR3 DNA follows: TGCGCCAGCAGTTACGACAGGGCCTATGGCTACACCTTC. This chain joins TRBV5-1 and TRBJ1-2; 7 positions match TRBD1. The junction had 5 bases not matched to a gene; V was cut back by 5 bases and J by 4 bases. This CDR3 comprises 13 residues. CDR1 and CDR2 (germline): SGHRS, YFSETQ.

With respect to this clone: This same CDR3 is encoded by further DNA sequences in the sample. V is TRBV28 and J is TRBJ2-7; tentatively, D is TRBD2 (6 bases). CDR1 and CDR2 (germline): MDHEN, SYDVKM. V lost 5 bases, J lost 2 bases, and 16 bases lay in between. The CDR3 has 15 amino acids. This CDR3 reads CASSPTGTSPYEQYF. DNA of the CDR3: TGTGCCAGCAGTCCTACCGGGACTTCTCCCTACGAGCAGTACTTC.

To note about this clone: This sequence may be a read error, since a much larger clone differs from it by one base. The sample carries other DNA sequences with the same CDR3. The V gene is TRBV5-1, the J gene TRBJ2-7, with 7 bases lining up with TRBD1. CDR3 size: 15 residues. Germline V CDR1 and CDR2: SGHRS, YFSETQ. CDR3 sequence: CASSLSDPGQSEQYF. In DNA form, the CDR3 reads TGCGCCAGCAGCCTCTCGGACCCGGGACAGAGCGAGCAGTATTTC.

CDR3 sequence reads: CASSLGLAGTPYEQYF. The CDR3 region has the DNA TGTGCCAGCAGCTTAGGACTAGCGGGAACGCCGTACGAGCAGTACTTC. This sequence joins TRBV7-9 and TRBJ2-7; 11 nucleotides line up with TRBD2. CDR3 length: 16 residues. Germline trimming cut 1 base from V and 4 bases from J; bases unmatched to any gene: 6. CDR1 is SEHNR and CDR2 is FQNEAQ in the germline V gene (reference sequence).

A single count supports this clone. The chain is built from TRBV18 and TRBJ1-5; D remains ambiguous. The CDR3 spans 14 residues. The germline CDR1 and CDR2 sequences are KGHSH and LQKENI. The V gene lost 6 bases and the J gene lost 0 bases, with 9 bases spanning the gap. The CDR3 DNA follows: TGTGCCAGCTCTGAGGACGTTAGCAATCAGCCCCAGCATTTT. Encoded protein: CASSEDVSNQPQHF.

This sequence joins TRBV10-3 and TRBJ2-7, with TRBD2 matching 10 bases. This CDR3 is 14 amino acids long. Looked up from germline, CDR1 is ENHRY and CDR2 is SYGVKD. Losses at the gene ends were 2 bases for V and 6 bases for J; bases not matched to a gene: 4. DNA for the CDR3: TGTGCCATCAGTGAGACTAGCGGGATGGTCGAGCAGTACTTC. Translating gives CAISETSGMVEQYF.

This clone was seen at least ten times. The chain carries TRBV4-3 and TRBJ2-4; 7 nucleotides match TRBD2. The CDR3 is 19 residues long. J gave up 4 bases and V 1 base, and 16 bases lay outside the gene matches. Per germline, CDR1 LGHNA and CDR2 YSLEER. CDR3 sequence (DNA): TGCGCCAGCAGCCAAGCCCCTCACCTCGGGACTACCTTTAAAAACATTCAGTACTTC. Translating it yields CASSQAPHLGTTFKNIQYF.

This clone is a singleton in its sample. The chain employs TRBV4-1 and TRBJ1-5; D gene unclear. V was clipped by 0 bases and J by 5 bases, with 14 bases between them. The length of the CDR3 is 16 residues. The germline CDR1 and CDR2 sequences are MGHRA and YSYEKL. The CDR3 sequence is CASSQEATGRHQPQHF. The CDR3 DNA sequence: TGCGCCAGCAGCCAAGAGGCGACGGGGAGGCATCAGCCCCAGCATTTT.

This clone was detected a few times. The V gene is TRBV19, the J gene TRBJ2-7, with D possibly being TRBD1 (7 bases). The germline V gene has CDR1 LNHDA and CDR2 SQIVND (reference sequence). V was cut by 4 bases and J by 0 bases, with 13 bases left in between. This CDR3 has 15 amino acids. The CDR3 reads CASSRGRDSSYEQYF. The DNA for the CDR3 is TGTGCCAGTAGTAGAGGGCGGGACAGCTCCTACGAGCAGTACTTC.